This T cell receptor beta chain was captured in a study of regulatory T cells in long-lasting Graves disease. Described time point: newly diagnosed GD, antithyroid drugs for less than 3 months. There was RNA extracted from PBMCs, and the TCR library was made from it. This CDR3 region has 14 residues. Germline values: CDR1 SEHNR, CDR2 FQNEAQ (reference sequence). Losses at the gene ends were 4 bases for V and 5 bases for J; bases not matched to a gene: 6. Construction of TCR beta libraries relied on iRepertoire HTBI primers and on Arm-PCR targeting CDR3 regions. TCRdb re-derived calls from the multiplex PCR reads in MiXCR, one entry per CDR3 protein. The repertoire holds 300,000 to 400,000 distinct CDR3 sequences, over 15% seen once, with 30% in the top ten. This clonotype has a single count. Since a far larger clone is one base different, this is likely a read error. Given the absence of the conserved phenylalanine or tryptophan at the CDR3 end, a read error is likely.

The data were also submitted as part of a second study, on T cells in Graves' hyperthyroidism and ophthalmopathy.

The clonotype was recovered from a man aged 35 to 55 with Graves disease. The source material was peripheral blood mononuclear cells (PBMCs), sampled at new diagnosis, from a patient treated with antithyroid drugs. The V and J genes are TRBV7-9 and TRBJ2-5; 8 bases agree with TRBD2. The CDR3: CASSWSGGGETQYS. The CDR3 DNA reads as TGTGCCAGCAGCTGGAGCGGGGGCGGGGAGACCCAGTACTCC.